A selection of T cell receptor beta chains follows, all from one sample in a study of cytomegalovirus exposure and HLA in healthy donors. The data were produced by immunoSEQ multiplex PCR, yet TCRdb's version contains in-frame clones alone and is incomplete. Found here are roughly 150,000 clones, 85% of them singletons; the top ten hold 1%. The sequenced sample was PBMCs. These receptors all come from a boy younger than 10 in good health and CMV-seronegative. Each CDR3 is given with its conserved first and last residue. D genes are given only for firm matches. The size entry is marked missing in some rows and otherwise reads once, few, many or a size class.

TRBJ1-2 | . | once | TRBV19 | TGTGCCAGTAGTATGAAGTCAGGGCCTAACTATGGCTACACCTTC | CASSMKSGPNYGYTF
TRBJ1-1 | . | . | TRBV28 | TGTGCCAGCTCGGGGGGCAGTCCCATGAACACTGAAGCTTTCTTT | CASSGGSPMNTEAFF
TRBJ2-3 | . | . | TRBV7-9 | TGTTCCAGCAGCTTAGCCTCAGTACCAGATACGCAGTATTTT | CSSSLASVPDTQYF
TRBJ2-1 | TRBD1 | . | TRBV9 | TGTGCCAGCAGCTCCGGGACAGGGGACAATGAGCAGTTCTTC | CASSSGTGDNEQFF
TRBJ2-1 | TRBD2 | . | TRBV5-1 | TGCGCCAGCAGCTTGTCTCTTCTGGCGGGAGGTCCTAAAGATGAGCAGTTCTTC | CASSLSLLAGGPKDEQFF
TRBJ1-5 | . | . | TRBV18 | TGTGCCAGCTCGCTTTTTTATAGAGCGGGACTCAATCAGCCCCAGCATTTT | CASSLFYRAGLNQPQHF
TRBJ2-1 | TRBD2 | . | TRBV27 | TGTGCCAGCATTAGCGGCGGGGGGGCCGGGTTTGAGCAGTTCTTC | CASISGGGAGFEQFF
TRBJ2-1 | . | . | TRBV7-9 | TGTGCCAGCAGCAAGGGGTCGGGAGACTACAATGAGCAGTTCTTC | CASSKGSGDYNEQFF
TRBJ2-1 | . | few | TRBV9 | TGTGCCAGCATCCTCCGGGAGGCAGGGGATGAGCAGTTCTTC | CASILREAGDEQFF
TRBJ1-6 | TRBD1 | . | TRBV27 | TGTGCCAGCAGTTTATGGGGGACAGACCCTCTGTATAATTCACCCCTCCACTTT | CASSLWGTDPLYNSPLHF
TRBJ1-4 | TRBD1 | . | TRBV7-9 | TGTGCCAGCAGCTCCAACACAGGGGGGAGAGAAAAACTGTTTTTT | CASSSNTGGREKLFF
TRBJ2-7 | . | . | TRBV27 | TGTGCCAGCAGTTCCCTATGGGGTAGCGGCAGCTCCTACGAGCAGTACTTC | CASSSLWGSGSSYEQYF
TRBJ1-5 | TRBD1 | . | TRBV15 | TGTGCCACCAGCAGAGTCTTACAGGGGGAACGTAGCCAGCCCCAGCATTTT | CATSRVLQGERSQPQHF
TRBJ1-5 | . | . | TRBV5-1 | TGCGCCAGCAGGCCAGGGCTTAGCAATCAGCCCCAGCATTTT | CASRPGLSNQPQHF
TRBJ2-7 | TRBD1 | . | TRBV6-5 | TGTGCCAGCATGCCGGGACAGTCCTACGAGCAGTACTTC | CASMPGQSYEQYF
TRBJ2-1 | TRBD1 | . | TRBV27 | TGTGCCAGCAGCTCCCGGACAGGAGTTTACAATGAGCAGTTCTTC | CASSSRTGVYNEQFF
TRBJ1-6 | . | once | TRBV5-1 | TGCGCCAGCAGCGAAAGGGACTCCTTGGACCATCCCCACTTT | CASSERDSLDHPHF
TRBJ1-5 | . | . | TRBV6-5 | TGTGCCAGCAGGGGGGGAGCGAGCAATCAGCCCCAGCATTTT | CASRGGASNQPQHF
TRBJ2-3 | TRBD1 | once | TRBV28 | TGTGCCAGCAGGGACAGGGGATTCGCAGATACGCAGTATTTT | CASRDRGFADTQYF
TRBJ2-5 | . | . | TRBV2 | TGTGCCAGCAGTCGGGACAACCAAGAGACCCAGTACTTC | CASSRDNQETQYF
TRBJ1-2 | . | . | TRBV6-5 | TGTGCCAGCAGCCAGGGACAAGGCTACACCTTC | CASSQGQGYTF
TRBJ2-1 | TRBD2 | . | TRBV27 | TGTGCCAGCAGCCCGGGACTAGGCGGGAGAAGCTCCTACAATGAGCAGTTCTTC | CASSPGLGGRSSYNEQFF
TRBJ2-1 | . | . | TRBV11-2 | TGTGCCAGCAGCTTCACAGGAACTTCCTACAATGAGCAGTTCTTC | CASSFTGTSYNEQFF
TRBJ1-1 | . | . | TRBV28 | TGTGCCAGCAGTTTAACAGGGACGAACACTGAAGCTTTCTTT | CASSLTGTNTEAFF
TRBJ1-2 | . | . | TRBV7-9 | TGTGCCAGCAGCTTAGAGCGCCATGGCTACACCTTC | CASSLERHGYTF
TRBJ2-2 | TRBD1 | . | TRBV10-2 | TGCGCCAGCAGTGACGGGACAGATAACACCGGGGAGCTGTTTTTT | CASSDGTDNTGELFF
TRBJ1-1 | . | . | TRBV21-1 | TGTGCCAGCACATCGGGTCTTCTAGGAGAGAACACTGAAGCTTTCTTT | CASTSGLLGENTEAFF
TRBJ1-1 | . | . | TRBV27 | TGTGCCAGCAGTTTGGGCATGGGGGCAAACACTGAAGCTTTCTTT | CASSLGMGANTEAFF
TRBJ2-1 | . | . | TRBV4-2 | TGTGCCAGCAGCCCGTCCGGGGCAGGGAGGTGGAATGAGCAGTTCTTC | CASSPSGAGRWNEQFF
TRBJ1-4 | . | . | TRBV4-1 | TGCGCCAGCAAGCGGACAGTAGAGGAAAAACTGTTTTTT | CASKRTVEEKLFF
TRBJ2-1 | . | . | TRBV28 | TGTGCCAGCAGCTTCAGGGAGGATGAGCAGTTCTTC | CASSFREDEQFF
TRBJ2-7 | . | . | TRBV4-2 | TGTGCCAGCAGCCAAGCCTCCGGAGGACCGGGGTCCTACGAGCAGTACTTC | CASSQASGGPGSYEQYF
TRBJ1-1 | . | few | TRBV28 | TGTGCCAGCAGCCCTTACGGGGTCCCGAACACTGAAGCTTTCTTT | CASSPYGVPNTEAFF
TRBJ1-1 | . | . | TRBV7-8 | TGTGCCAGCAGCTTCGGCAGGGCACTATTCCGGAACACTGAAGCTTTCTTT | CASSFGRALFRNTEAFF
TRBJ1-1 | TRBD1 | . | TRBV7-9 | TGTGCCAGCAGCTCGTGGGACAGAATGAACACTGAAGCTTTCTTT | CASSSWDRMNTEAFF
TRBJ2-5 | . | . | TRBV5-1 | TGCGCCAGCAGCTTGTTTGGCAGACACGGAGAGACCCAGTACTTC | CASSLFGRHGETQYF
TRBJ2-1 | TRBD2 | . | TRBV7-9 | TGTGCCAGCAGGCCCCCCCTACTAGCGGGATTGAATGAGCAGTTCTTC | CASRPPLLAGLNEQFF
TRBJ1-2 | . | . | TRBV27 | TGTGCCAGCAGTTTAGCAGGGGACTATGGCTACACCTTC | CASSLAGDYGYTF
TRBJ2-4 | TRBD2 | few | TRBV9 | TGTGCCAGCAGCCCTCCGCGGAGCGGGAGGGCCAAAAACATTCAGTACTTC | CASSPPRSGRAKNIQYF
TRBJ1-1 | . | once | TRBV10-2 | TGCGCCAGCAGCAGGGGCCAGGTGAACACTGAAGCTTTCTTT | CASSRGQVNTEAFF